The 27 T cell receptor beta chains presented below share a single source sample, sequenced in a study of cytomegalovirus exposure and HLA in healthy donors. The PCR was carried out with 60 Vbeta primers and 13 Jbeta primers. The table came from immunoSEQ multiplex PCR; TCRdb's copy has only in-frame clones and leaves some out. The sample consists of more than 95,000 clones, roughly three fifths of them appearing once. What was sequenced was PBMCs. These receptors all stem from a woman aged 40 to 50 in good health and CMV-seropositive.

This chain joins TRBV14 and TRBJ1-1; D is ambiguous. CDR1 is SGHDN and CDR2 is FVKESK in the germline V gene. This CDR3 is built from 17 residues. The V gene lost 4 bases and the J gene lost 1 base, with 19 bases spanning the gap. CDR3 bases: TGTGCCAGCAGCCGAGTGGGAAATGAAGGAGGGAACACTGAAGCTTTCTTT. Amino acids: CASSRVGNEGGNTEAFF.

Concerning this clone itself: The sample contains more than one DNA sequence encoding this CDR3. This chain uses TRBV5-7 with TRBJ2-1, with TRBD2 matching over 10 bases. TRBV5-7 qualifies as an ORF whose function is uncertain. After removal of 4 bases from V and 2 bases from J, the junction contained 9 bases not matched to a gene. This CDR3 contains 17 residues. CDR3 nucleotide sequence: TGTGCCAGCAGCCCGAGGACTAGCGGAAGGACCTACAATGAGCAGTTCTTC. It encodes CASSPRTSGRTYNEQFF.

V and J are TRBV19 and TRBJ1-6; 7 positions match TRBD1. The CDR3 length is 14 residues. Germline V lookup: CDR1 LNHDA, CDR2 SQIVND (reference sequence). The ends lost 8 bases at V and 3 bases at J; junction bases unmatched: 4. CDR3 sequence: CASGDSYYNSPLHF. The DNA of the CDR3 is TGTGCCAGTGGGGACAGTTACTATAATTCACCCCTCCACTTT.

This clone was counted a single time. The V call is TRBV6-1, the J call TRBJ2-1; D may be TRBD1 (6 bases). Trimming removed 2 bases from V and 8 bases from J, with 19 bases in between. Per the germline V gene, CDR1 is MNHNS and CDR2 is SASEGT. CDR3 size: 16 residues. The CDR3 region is CASSESVTGSFYEQFF. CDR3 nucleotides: TGTGCCAGCAGTGAATCAGTGACAGGCTCGTTCTATGAGCAGTTCTTC.

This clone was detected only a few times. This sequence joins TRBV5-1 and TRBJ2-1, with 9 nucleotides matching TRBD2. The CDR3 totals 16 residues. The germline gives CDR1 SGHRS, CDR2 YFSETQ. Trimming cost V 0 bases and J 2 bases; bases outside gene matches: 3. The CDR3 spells CASSLDTSGPYNEQFF. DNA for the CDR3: TGCGCCAGCAGCTTGGACACTAGCGGGCCCTACAATGAGCAGTTCTTC. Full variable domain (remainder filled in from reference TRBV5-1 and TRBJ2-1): KAGVTQTPRYLIKTRGQQVTLSCSPISGHRSVSWYQQTPGQGLQFLFEYFSETQRNKGNFPGRFSGRQFSNSRSEMNVSTLELGDSALYLCASSLDTSGPYNEQFFGPGTRLTVL.

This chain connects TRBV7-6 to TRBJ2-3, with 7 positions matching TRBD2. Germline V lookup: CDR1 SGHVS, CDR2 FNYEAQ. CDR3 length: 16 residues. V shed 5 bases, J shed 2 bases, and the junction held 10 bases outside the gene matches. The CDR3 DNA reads TGTGCCAGCAGCCCGACTAGCCGGCGAGTCACAGATACGCAGTATTTT. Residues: CASSPTSRRVTDTQYF.

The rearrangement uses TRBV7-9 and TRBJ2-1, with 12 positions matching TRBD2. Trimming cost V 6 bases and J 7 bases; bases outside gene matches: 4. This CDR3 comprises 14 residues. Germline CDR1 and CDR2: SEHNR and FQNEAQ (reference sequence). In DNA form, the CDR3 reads TGTGCCAGCAGTCGACTAGCGGGAGTTAATGAGCAGTTCTTC. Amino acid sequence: CASSRLAGVNEQFF.

CDR3 amino acids: CASSYAGAGDYGYTF. The CDR3 region has the DNA TGTGCCAGCAGTTACGCCGGGGCGGGGGACTATGGCTACACCTTC. The chain carries TRBV6-5 and TRBJ1-2; D perhaps matches TRBD1 (5 bases). Germline V gene lookup returns CDR1 MNHEY and CDR2 SVGAGI. The ends were cut back, 2 bases at V and 3 bases at J, with 13 bases in the middle. The CDR3 is 15 residues long.

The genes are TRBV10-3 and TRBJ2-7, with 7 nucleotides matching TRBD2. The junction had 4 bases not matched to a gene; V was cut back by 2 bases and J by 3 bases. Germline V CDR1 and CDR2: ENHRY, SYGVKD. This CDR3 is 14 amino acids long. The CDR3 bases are TGTGCCATCAGTGAGGGGGGGGTAAACTACGAGCAGTACTTC. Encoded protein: CAISEGGVNYEQYF.

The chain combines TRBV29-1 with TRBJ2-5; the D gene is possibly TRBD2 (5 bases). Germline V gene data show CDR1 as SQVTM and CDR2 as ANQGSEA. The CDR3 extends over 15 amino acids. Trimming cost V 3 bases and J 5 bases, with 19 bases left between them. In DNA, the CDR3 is TGCAGCGTTGAGAGAGGGCAGCGGTTAAAGGAGACCCAGTACTTC. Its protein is CSVERGQRLKETQYF.

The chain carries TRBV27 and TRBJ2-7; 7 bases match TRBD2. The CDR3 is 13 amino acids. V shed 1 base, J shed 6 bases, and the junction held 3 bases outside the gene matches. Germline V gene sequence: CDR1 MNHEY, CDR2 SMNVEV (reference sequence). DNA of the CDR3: TGTGCCAGCAGTTTATTTTGGGGGGGCGAGCAGTACTTC. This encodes CASSLFWGGEQYF.

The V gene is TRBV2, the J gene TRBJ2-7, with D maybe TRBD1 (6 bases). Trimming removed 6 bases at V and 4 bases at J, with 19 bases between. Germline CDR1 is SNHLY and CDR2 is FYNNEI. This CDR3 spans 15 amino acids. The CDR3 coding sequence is TGTGCCAGCAGACCCGGGACATCGGGAATATACGAGCAGTACTTC. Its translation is CASRPGTSGIYEQYF.

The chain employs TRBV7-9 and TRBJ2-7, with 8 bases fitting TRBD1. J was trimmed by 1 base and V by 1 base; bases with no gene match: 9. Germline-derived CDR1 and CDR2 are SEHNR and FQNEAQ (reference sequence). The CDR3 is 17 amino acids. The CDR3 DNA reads TGTGCCAGCAGCTTAGGACCGGACAGGGAGCGTTCCTACGAGCAGTACTTC. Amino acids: CASSLGPDRERSYEQYF.

The CDR3 region is CASSIDSYGYTF. The CDR3 nucleotides are TGTGCCAGTAGTATAGACTCCTATGGCTACACCTTC. V is TRBV19 and J is TRBJ1-2; D gene unclear. The CDR3 runs 12 residues. The ends were cut back, 0 bases at V and 4 bases at J, with 3 bases in the middle. Germline lookup yields CDR1 LNHDA and CDR2 SQIVND (reference sequence).

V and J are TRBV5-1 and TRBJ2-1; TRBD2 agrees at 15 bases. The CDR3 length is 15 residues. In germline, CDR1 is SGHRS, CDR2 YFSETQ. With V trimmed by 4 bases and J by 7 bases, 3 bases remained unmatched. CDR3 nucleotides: TGCGCCAGCAGCCGGACTAGCGGGAGGGTTAATGAGCAGTTCTTC. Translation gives CASSRTSGRVNEQFF.

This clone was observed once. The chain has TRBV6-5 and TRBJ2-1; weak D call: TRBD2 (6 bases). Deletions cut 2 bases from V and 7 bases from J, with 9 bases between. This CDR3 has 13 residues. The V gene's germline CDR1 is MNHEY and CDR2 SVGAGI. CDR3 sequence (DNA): TGTGCCAGCAGTTACACGACTAGGAATGAGCAGTTCTTC. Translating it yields CASSYTTRNEQFF.

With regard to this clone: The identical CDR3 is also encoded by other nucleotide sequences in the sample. CDR3 in DNA: TGTGCCAGCAGTGAACAAGGGGCGCCTCGCACTGAAGCTTTCTTT. It specifies CASSEQGAPRTEAFF. This sequence joins TRBV6-1 and TRBJ1-1, with D tentatively TRBD1 (5 bases). CDR3 length equals 15 residues. The V end lost 2 bases, the J end lost 4 bases, and 14 bases lay between the germline ends. Germline V gene data show CDR1 as MNHNS and CDR2 as SASEGT.

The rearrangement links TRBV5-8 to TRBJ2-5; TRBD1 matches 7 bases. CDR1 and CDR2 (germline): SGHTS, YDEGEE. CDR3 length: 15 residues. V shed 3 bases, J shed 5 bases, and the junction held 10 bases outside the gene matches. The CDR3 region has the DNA TGTGCCAGCAGCTCCGGACAGGCCGCCGCGGAGACCCAGTACTTC. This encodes CASSSGQAAAETQYF.

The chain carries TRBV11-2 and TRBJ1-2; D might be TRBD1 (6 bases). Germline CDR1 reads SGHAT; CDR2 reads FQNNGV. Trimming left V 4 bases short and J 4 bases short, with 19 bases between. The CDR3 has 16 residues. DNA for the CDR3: TGTGCCAGCAGCTCAAGTCAAAGTGGGACAATCTATGGCTACACCTTC. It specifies CASSSSQSGTIYGYTF.

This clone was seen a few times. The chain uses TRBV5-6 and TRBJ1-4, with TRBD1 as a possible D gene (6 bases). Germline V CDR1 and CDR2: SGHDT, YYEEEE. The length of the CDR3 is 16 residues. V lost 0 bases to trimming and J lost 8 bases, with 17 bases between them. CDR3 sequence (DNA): TGTGCCAGCAGCTTGGAACCTCACGAGGGGGGGGAAAAACTGTTTTTT. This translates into CASSLEPHEGGEKLFF.

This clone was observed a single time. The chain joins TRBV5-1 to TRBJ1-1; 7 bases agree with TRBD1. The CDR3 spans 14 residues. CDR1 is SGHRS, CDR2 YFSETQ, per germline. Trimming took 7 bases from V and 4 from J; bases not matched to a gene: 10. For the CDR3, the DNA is TGCGCCAGCGGCGGCGCAGGGGGAAGCACTGAAGCTTTCTTT. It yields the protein CASGGAGGSTEAFF.

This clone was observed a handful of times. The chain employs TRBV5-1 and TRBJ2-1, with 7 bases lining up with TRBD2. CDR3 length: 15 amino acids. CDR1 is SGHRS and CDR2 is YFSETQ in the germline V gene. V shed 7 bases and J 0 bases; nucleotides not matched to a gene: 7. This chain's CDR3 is CASGILATSYNEQFF. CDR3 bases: TGCGCCAGCGGAATACTAGCGACCTCCTACAATGAGCAGTTCTTC.

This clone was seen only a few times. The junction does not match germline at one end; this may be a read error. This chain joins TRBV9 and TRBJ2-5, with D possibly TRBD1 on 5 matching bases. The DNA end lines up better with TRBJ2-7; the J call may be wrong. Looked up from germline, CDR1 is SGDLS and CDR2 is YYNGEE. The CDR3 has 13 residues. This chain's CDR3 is CASSVGQSSEQYF. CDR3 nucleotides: TGTGCCAGCAGCGTAGGACAGTCCTCCGAGCAGTACTTC.

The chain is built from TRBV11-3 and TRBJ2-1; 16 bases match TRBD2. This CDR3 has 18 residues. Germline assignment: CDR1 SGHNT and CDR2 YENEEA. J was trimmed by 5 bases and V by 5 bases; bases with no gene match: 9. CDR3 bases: TGTGCCAGCAGCCCAGGGGGACTAGCGGGAGGGCTGGACAATGAGCAGTTCTTC. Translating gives CASSPGGLAGGLDNEQFF.

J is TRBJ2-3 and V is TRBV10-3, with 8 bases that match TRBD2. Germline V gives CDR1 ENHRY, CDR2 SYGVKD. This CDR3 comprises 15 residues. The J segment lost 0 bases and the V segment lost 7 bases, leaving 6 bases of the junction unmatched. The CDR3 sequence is CAIISGDDSTDTQYF. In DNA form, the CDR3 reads TGTGCCATCATTAGCGGGGATGATAGCACAGATACGCAGTATTTT.

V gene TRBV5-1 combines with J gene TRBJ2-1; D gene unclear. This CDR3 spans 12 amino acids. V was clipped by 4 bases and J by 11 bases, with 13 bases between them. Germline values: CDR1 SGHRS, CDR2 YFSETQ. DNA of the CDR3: TGCGCCAGCAGCCCCCCCAGCGCGAAGCAGTTCTTC. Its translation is CASSPPSAKQFF.

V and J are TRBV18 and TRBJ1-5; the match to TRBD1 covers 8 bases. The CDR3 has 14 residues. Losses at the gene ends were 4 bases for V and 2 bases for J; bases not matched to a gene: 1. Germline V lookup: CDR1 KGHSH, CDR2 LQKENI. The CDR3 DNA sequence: TGTGCCAGCTCACAGACAGGGGGCAATCAGCCCCAGCATTTT. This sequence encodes CASSQTGGNQPQHF.